This record concerns one T cell receptor beta chain sequence. The authors' processing: The authors estimated nucleated cell counts from reference gene primer amplification. The assay was immunoSEQ multiplex PCR, and TCRdb's table has in-frame clones only and misses some. The V and J calls and the clone size are those of that table, but D and trimming were determined from the DNA. The sample shows some 57,000 clones, 80% to 90% of them seen only once. This entry comes from a study of blood T cell repertoires in COVID-19. Overall study: Some COVID-19 samples were acute and others convalescent; all came from the United States, Italy and Spain. Sample material is recorded as cDNA or gDNA derived from T cells, B-cell-depleted T cells, or PBMCs.

Germline V gene lookup returns CDR1 SGHNT and CDR2 YENEEA. Germline trimming cut 5 bases from V and 8 bases from J; bases unmatched to any gene: 12. The CDR3 spans 16 residues. The chain couples TRBV11-3 to TRBJ2-1, with 10 bases matching TRBD2. This TCR was recovered from a man aged 55 to 69 with acute or convalescent COVID-19. Specimen: peripheral blood. The CDR3 is CASSLGAAGGIDEQFF. CDR3 nucleotide sequence: TGTGCCAGCAGCCTAGGGGCAGCGGGGGGGATAGATGAGCAGTTCTTC.